The 29 T cell receptor beta chains below all came from one sample that was sequenced in a study of cytotoxic CD8 clonotypes in ibrutinib-treated CLL. This table comes from immunoSEQ multiplex PCR, and its TCRdb copy is limited to in-frame clones, with some not included. This table holds over 130,000 clones, around 81% found once. The sequences come from PBMCs, collected after 36 months of ibrutinib treatment. Receptors were obtained from a human donor with chronic lymphocytic leukemia.

This rearrangement joins TRBV5-5 to TRBJ1-5; D is possibly TRBD1 (5 bases). Per germline, CDR1 SGHKS and CDR2 YYEKEE (reference sequence). The V end was cut by 4 bases, the J end by 10 bases, with 24 bases between. The CDR3 sequence is 16 residues long. The CDR3 DNA follows: TGTGCCAGCAGCCCGCGCCTAGCGGACATTATCAGCCCCCAGCATTTT. Amino acid sequence: CASSPRLADIISPQHF.

The gene calls are TRBV5-4 and TRBJ2-4, with D unresolved. The ends were cut back, 1 base at V and 0 bases at J, with 8 bases in the middle. The germline CDR1 and CDR2 sequences are SGHNT and YYREEE (reference sequence). The CDR3 has 15 residues. This CDR3 reads CASSLQHLAKNIQYF. The DNA of the CDR3 is TGTGCCAGCAGCTTGCAGCACCTAGCCAAAAACATTCAGTACTTC.

The chain is built from TRBV5-4 and TRBJ1-1, with D perhaps matching TRBD1 (5 bases). The V end lost 3 bases, the J end lost 2 bases, and 8 bases lay between the germline ends. The CDR3 contains 13 residues. Germline V lookup: CDR1 SGHNT, CDR2 YYREEE (reference sequence). CDR3 sequence: CASSSRANTEAFF. DNA for the CDR3: TGTGCCAGCAGCTCCAGGGCTAACACTGAAGCTTTCTTT.

The chain carries TRBV7-3 and TRBJ2-7; D not resolved. Trimming pared 5 bases from V and 4 bases from J, leaving 15 bases between. Germline assignment: CDR1 SGHTA and CDR2 FQGTGA. This CDR3 region has 14 residues. CDR3 DNA: TGTGCCAGCAGCCTAGAGGACGGCAAATACGAGCAGTACTTC. Protein: CASSLEDGKYEQYF.

The rearrangement uses TRBV4-1 and TRBJ1-5; perhaps TRBD1 as D (5 bases). This CDR3 is built from 17 residues. Per the germline V gene, CDR1 is MGHRA and CDR2 is YSYEKL. The V gene lost 2 bases and the J gene lost 1 base, with 15 bases spanning the gap. The CDR3 spells CASSQINGAFSNQPQHF. The CDR3 DNA reads TGCGCCAGCAGCCAAATTAACGGGGCATTCAGCAATCAGCCCCAGCATTTT.

V and J are TRBV9 and TRBJ2-7, with TRBD2 identical over 10 bases. Trimming at V came to 0 bases and at J to 3 bases, leaving 3 bases not matched to a gene. The CDR3 extends over 15 amino acids. The germline CDR1 and CDR2 sequences are SGDLS and YYNGEE. The CDR3 is CASSVAASGSYEQYF. CDR3 in DNA: TGTGCCAGCAGCGTAGCGGCTAGCGGGAGCTACGAGCAGTACTTC. The full variable domain, completed using reference TRBV9 and TRBJ2-7, is DSGVTQTPKHLITATGQRVTLRCSPRSGDLSVYWYQQSLDQGLQFLIQYYNGEERAKGNILERFSAQQFPDLHSELNLSSLELGDSALYFCASSVAASGSYEQYFGPGTRLTVT.

The V gene is TRBV7-1, the J gene TRBJ1-3; D not resolved. TRBV7-1 carries the ORF label, with uncertain function. This CDR3 is 14 amino acids long. V was cut by 9 bases and J by 3 bases, with 15 bases left in between. CDR3 region: CASGSSRSGNTIYF. In DNA form, the CDR3 reads TGTGCCAGTGGGAGTAGTCGCAGTGGAAACACCATATATTTT.

The chain couples TRBV18 to TRBJ1-1, with D unresolved. CDR1 and CDR2 (germline): KGHSH, LQKENI. The ends were cut back, 3 bases at V and 0 bases at J, with 11 bases in the middle. The CDR3 is made up of 15 amino acids. The chain's CDR3 is CASSPRVNMNTEAFF. In DNA, the CDR3 is TGTGCCAGCTCACCGAGGGTTAACATGAACACTGAAGCTTTCTTT.

The CDR3 here is CASSLTRLAEYTGELFF. DNA for the CDR3: TGTGCCAGCAGCTTAACTCGCCTAGCGGAGTACACCGGGGAGCTGTTTTTT. The chain joins TRBV7-9 to TRBJ2-2; 7 positions match TRBD2. The CDR3 consists of 17 residues. Germline values: CDR1 SEHNR, CDR2 FQNEAQ (reference sequence). The V segment lost 2 bases and the J segment 3 bases; nucleotides outside the gene matches: 9. Complete variable domain (other parts from reference TRBV7-9 and TRBJ2-2): DTGVSQNPRHKITKRGQNVTFRCDPISEHNRLYWYRQTLGQGPEFLTYFQNEAQLEKSRLLSDRFSAERPKGSFSTLEIQRTEQGDSAMYLCASSLTRLAEYTGELFFGEGSRLTVL.

The CDR3 here is CSARDPAGLFF. The CDR3 DNA sequence: TGCAGTGCTAGAGACCCCGCGGGACTGTTTTTT. The chain employs TRBV20-1 and TRBJ1-4, with D unclear. CDR3 length: 11 amino acids. Germline V gene lookup returns CDR1 DFQATT and CDR2 SNEGSKA (reference sequence). V dropped 0 bases and J dropped 13 bases, with 9 bases sitting between them.

The count of this clone is one. This sequence joins TRBV6-1 and TRBJ1-3, with unresolved D. The V and J ends lost 1 base and 11 bases respectively, with 12 bases between them. The CDR3 extends over 13 amino acids. The germline CDR1 and CDR2 sequences are MNHNS and SASEGT. The CDR3 coding sequence is TGTGCCAGCAGTGAAGACCTGGTTCGCCCCATATATTTT. As protein: CASSEDLVRPIYF.

V usage is TRBV10-3 and J usage is TRBJ2-1, with D possibly being TRBD2 (6 bases). Trimming stripped 6 bases from V and 7 bases from J, with 16 bases between. The CDR3 covers 14 residues. Germline CDR1 reads ENHRY; CDR2 reads SYGVKD. This chain's CDR3 is CAIRRGGMVNEQFF. CDR3 sequence (DNA): TGTGCCATCAGGCGGGGCGGGATGGTGAATGAGCAGTTCTTC.

This clone was seen only a few times. The V call is TRBV5-1, the J call TRBJ2-5; D ambiguous. The CDR3 is made up of 11 amino acids. CDR1 is SGHRS, CDR2 YFSETQ, per germline. V was clipped by 4 bases and J by 1 base, with 2 bases between them. Written as DNA, the CDR3 is TGCGCCAGCAGCATCCAAGAGACCCAGTACTTC. This codes for CASSIQETQYF.

The chain links TRBV4-2 to TRBJ2-3; TRBD1 matches 7 bases. V lost 9 bases to trimming and J lost 2 bases; unmatched junction nucleotides: 8. Looked up from germline, CDR1 is LGHNA and CDR2 is YNFKEQ. This CDR3 is 14 amino acids long. Here the CDR3 DNA reads TGTGCCAGTTCGAAGGGGGCCGACACAGATACGCAGTATTTT. The encoded protein is CASSKGADTDTQYF.

This clone has only a few counts. V usage is TRBV10-1 and J usage is TRBJ1-1; D is uncertain. The CDR3 is made up of 13 amino acids. Trimming left V 4 bases short and J 2 bases short, with 8 bases between. Germline lookup yields CDR1 WNHNN and CDR2 SYGVQD (reference sequence). The CDR3 sequence: CASSGQFNTEAFF. The CDR3 nucleotides are TGCGCCAGCAGTGGTCAGTTTAACACTGAAGCTTTCTTT.

The V and J genes are TRBV27 and TRBJ2-7; D not resolved. From germline, CDR1 is MNHEY and CDR2 SMNVEV (reference sequence). This CDR3 region has 13 residues. Trimming cost V 2 bases and J 3 bases, with 8 bases left between them. As DNA, the CDR3 is TGTGCCAGCAGTTTACAGGCGGTCTACGAGCAGTACTTC. It codes for CASSLQAVYEQYF.

The chain combines TRBV20-1 with TRBJ1-2; no clear D. The ends were cut back, 1 base at V and 3 bases at J, with 3 bases in the middle. CDR3 length equals 11 residues. Per the germline V gene, CDR1 is DFQATT and CDR2 is SNEGSKA (reference sequence). For the CDR3, the DNA is TGCAGTGCTAGAGTTGACTATGGCTACACCTTC. It translates to CSARVDYGYTF.

The chain carries TRBV18 and TRBJ1-5; a weak D match, TRBD1 (6 bases). V lost 3 bases and J lost 5, with 8 bases in between. CDR1 is KGHSH and CDR2 is LQKENI in the germline V gene. The CDR3 contains 13 residues. In nucleotides, the CDR3 is TGTGCCAGCTCACCGGGACAAGATCAGCCCCAGCATTTT. Translated, it gives CASSPGQDQPQHF.

The gene calls are TRBV7-7 and TRBJ2-7, with 8 bases identical to TRBD1. Germline loops: CDR1 SSHAT, CDR2 FNYEAQ (reference sequence). The CDR3 loop spans 14 amino acids. V shed 5 bases, J shed 5 bases, and the junction held 8 bases outside the gene matches. Here the CDR3 reads CASSLRTGWDEQYF. The CDR3 nucleotides read TGTGCCAGCAGCCTAAGGACAGGGTGGGACGAGCAGTACTTC.

V usage is TRBV7-3 and J usage is TRBJ2-1, with a tentative D call TRBD2 (5 bases). CDR1 and CDR2 (germline): SGHTA, FQGTGA. The germline V and J ends were trimmed by 5 bases and 0 bases, with 14 bases remaining between them. The CDR3 totals 16 residues. The CDR3 region is CASSPMTGSSYNEQFF. The CDR3 DNA reads as TGTGCCAGCAGCCCCATGACGGGAAGCTCCTACAATGAGCAGTTCTTC.

This CDR3 is CASSEAAYPPYNEQFF. The CDR3 DNA is TGTGCCAGCAGTGAAGCGGCGTACCCTCCCTACAATGAGCAGTTCTTC. The chain recombines TRBV6-1 with TRBJ2-1; D is unclear. The CDR3 has 16 amino acids. Looked up from germline, CDR1 is MNHNS and CDR2 is SASEGT. Trimming cost V 0 bases and J 2 bases, with 11 bases left between them.

CDR3 in DNA: TGTGCCAGCATGCTACCTCCGGAGGCCACTGAAGCTTTCTTT. This gives the protein CASMLPPEATEAFF. The chain recombines TRBV5-8 with TRBJ1-1; no reliable D call. Germline lookup yields CDR1 SGHTS and CDR2 YDEGEE. Trimming pared 6 bases from V and 4 bases from J, leaving 16 bases between. The CDR3 runs 14 residues.

The J gene is TRBJ1-1, the V gene TRBV28; no reliable D call. This CDR3 is 13 amino acids long. Trimming left V 3 bases short and J 6 bases short, with 11 bases between. Germline lookup yields CDR1 MDHEN and CDR2 SYDVKM. CDR3 in DNA: TGTGCCAGCAGTTTTCCGGGGTACCCTGAAGCTTTCTTT. Protein: CASSFPGYPEAFF.

This chain connects TRBV30 to TRBJ2-7, with unresolved D. Trimming stripped 1 base from V and 0 bases from J, with 4 bases between. Germline CDR1 is GTSNPN and CDR2 is SVGIG (reference sequence). The CDR3 sequence is 12 residues long. The CDR3: CAWSGDSYEQYF. The CDR3 nucleotides are TGTGCCTGGAGTGGGGACTCCTACGAGCAGTACTTC.

The chain links TRBV30 to TRBJ2-1, with TRBD2 matching over 7 bases. Trimming removed 3 bases from V and 6 bases from J; junction bases left unmatched: 11. The CDR3 length is 15 residues. Germline lookup yields CDR1 GTSNPN and CDR2 SVGIG (reference sequence). This CDR3 is CAWRLGGSSCNEQFF. CDR3 nucleotide sequence: TGTGCCTGGAGGTTGGGGGGGAGCTCGTGCAATGAGCAGTTCTTC.

The chain has TRBV6-5 and TRBJ1-2; 7 bases map to TRBD1. Trimming removed 0 bases from V and 6 bases from J; junction bases left unmatched: 10. Germline V CDR1 and CDR2: MNHEY, SVGAGI. The CDR3 length is 16 residues. CDR3 sequence (DNA): TGTGCCAGCAGTTACTCGACAGGGAAGGGGATCGATGGCTACACCTTC. Translated: CASSYSTGKGIDGYTF.

The V call is TRBV5-1, the J call TRBJ2-1; D may be TRBD2 (6 bases). Germline V lookup: CDR1 SGHRS, CDR2 YFSETQ. V lost 3 bases and J lost 5, with 15 bases in between. The CDR3 extends over 15 amino acids. Here the CDR3 reads CASSSSAHENNEQFF. CDR3 sequence (DNA): TGCGCCAGCAGCTCTAGCGCACACGAAAACAATGAGCAGTTCTTC.

CDR3 protein: CASSSEGGREAFF. The CDR3, as DNA: TGTGCCAGCAGCTCAGAGGGTGGTCGTGAAGCTTTCTTT. The genes are TRBV7-9 and TRBJ1-1; D call uncertain. Germline V gene lookup returns CDR1 SEHNR and CDR2 FQNEAQ (reference sequence). This CDR3 is built from 13 residues. V lost 4 bases and J lost 7, with 13 bases in between.

The chain carries TRBV5-1 and TRBJ2-3; 7 bases are shared with TRBD2. Germline V gene sequence: CDR1 SGHRS, CDR2 YFSETQ. There are 14 residues in the CDR3. V was pared by 7 bases and J by 1 base, with 6 bases of the junction left unmatched. The chain's CDR3 is CASRLADRTDTQYF. DNA of the CDR3: TGCGCCAGCCGGCTAGCGGACCGCACAGATACGCAGTATTTT.